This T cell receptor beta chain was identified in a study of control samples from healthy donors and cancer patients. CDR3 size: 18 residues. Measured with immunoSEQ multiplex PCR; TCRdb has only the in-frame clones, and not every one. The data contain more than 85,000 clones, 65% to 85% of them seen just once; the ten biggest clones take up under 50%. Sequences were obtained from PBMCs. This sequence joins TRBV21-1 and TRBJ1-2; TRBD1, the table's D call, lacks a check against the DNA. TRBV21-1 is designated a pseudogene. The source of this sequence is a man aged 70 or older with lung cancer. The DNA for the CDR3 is TGTGCCAGCAGCAAAGCGCTTTTGGGGACACGCAGCGACTATGGCTACACCTTC. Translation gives CASSKALLGTRSDYGYTF.